This T cell receptor beta chain originates from a study of cytomegalovirus exposure and HLA in healthy donors. PCR was performed using 60 Vbeta and 13 Jbeta primers. Some clones are missing from TCRdb's copy, which holds only in-frame ones; the method was immunoSEQ multiplex PCR. Of fewer than 200,000 clones listed, approximately 77% were seen once; the top ten hold roughly 1.5%. The CDR3 has 16 residues. CDR1 SNHLY and CDR2 FYNNEI come from the germline V gene. Trimming removed 5 bases from V and 8 bases from J; junction bases left unmatched: 7. The source material was PBMCs. This receptor was obtained from a male donor in good health and CMV-seronegative. This chain connects TRBV2 to TRBJ2-1, with 15 bases that match TRBD2. DNA of the CDR3: TGTGCCAGCAGTTGGACTAGCGGGGGGGCTCCGGATGAGCAGTTCTTC. Residues: CASSWTSGGAPDEQFF. Looking up the rest from reference TRBV2 and TRBJ2-1 gives the full variable domain: EPEVTQTPSHQVTQMGQEVILRCVPISNHLYFYWYRQILGQKVEFLVSFYNNEISEKSEIFDDQFSVERPDGSNFTLKIRSTKLEDSAMYFCASSWTSGGAPDEQFFGPGTRLTVL.